Listed below are T cell receptor beta chains from one sample, sequenced in a study of T-cell memory formation after mild COVID-19. MiXCR, run by TCRdb on the 5' RACE reads, gives a single entry per CDR3 protein. This table holds around 370,000 distinct CDR3 sequences, more than 20% found once. The sample comprised PBMCs or a T cell subset sorted from them (not recorded which). These receptors all come from an adult woman who had mild COVID-19 (a few samples of this study predate the infection). Cell type and time point are not known. CDR3s include the opening cysteine and the closing phenylalanine or tryptophan. The D gene is left open where the match is weak. Size is omitted from some rows. Given values are once, few, many or a class for expanded clones.

v_call	clone_size	j_call	d_call	cdr3_nt	cdr3_aa
TRBV24-1	-	TRBJ2-3	-	TGTGCCACCAGTGGGGGGGTGGCAGATACGCAGTATTTT	CATSGGVADTQYF
TRBV29-1	-	TRBJ2-3	-	TGCAGCGTTGAGGGCAGGGTCCCAGATACGCAGTATTTT	CSVEGRVPDTQYF
TRBV5-1	-	TRBJ2-1	TRBD1	TGCGCCAGCAGCTCCCGCCCCGGGACAGGGTTTGGCAATGAGCAGTTCTTC	CASSSRPGTGFGNEQFF
TRBV4-1	many	TRBJ1-5	-	TGCGCCAGCAGCGAGACAGGATTCAATCAGCCCCAGCATTTT	CASSETGFNQPQHF
TRBV5-1	-	TRBJ2-3	TRBD2	TGCGCCAGCAGTAATAGCGGGAGCGGTTCAGATACGCAGTATTTT	CASSNSGSGSDTQYF
TRBV12-3/TRBV12-4	many	TRBJ2-2	-	TGTGCCAGCAGCCCCCTGGGGCCCGCTCCCGCCGGGGAGCTGTTTTTT	CASSPLGPAPAGELFF
TRBV7-2	-	TRBJ2-7	-	TGTGCCAGCAGCCGAGTTGGGGGTCCTCCCGTCAGCTACGAGCAGTACTTC	CASSRVGGPPVSYEQYF
TRBV29-1	-	TRBJ1-1	TRBD1	TGCAGCGGGATAGGACAGGCGGCCACTGAAGCTTTCTTT	CSGIGQAATEAFF
TRBV5-1	-	TRBJ1-1	-	TGCGCCAGCAGCTTGGGAGCGGGGGACACTGAAGCTTTCTTT	CASSLGAGDTEAFF
TRBV29-1	few	TRBJ2-2	TRBD1	TGCAGCGTTCAAGTAGGGACAGAGAACACCGGGGAGCTGTTTTTT	CSVQVGTENTGELFF
TRBV20-1	few	TRBJ1-1	-	TGCAGTGCTAGTGAGGGTCTGAACACTGAAGCTTTCTTT	CSASEGLNTEAFF
TRBV11-1	few	TRBJ2-2	TRBD1	TGTGCCAGCAGCTTAGACAGGGGAATTCCCGGGGAGCTGTTTTTT	CASSLDRGIPGELFF
TRBV9	few	TRBJ2-1	TRBD2	TGTGCCAGCAGCCATACTAGCGGGGTTAATGAGCAGTTCTTC	CASSHTSGVNEQFF
TRBV7-3	few	TRBJ2-3	TRBD2	TGTGCCAGCAGCTTAGGGGGAGGGCTCCCGGATACGCAGTATTTT	CASSLGGGLPDTQYF
TRBV7-2	-	TRBJ2-7	-	TGTGCCAGCGGACCCCCGGGTTACGAGCAGTACTTC	CASGPPGYEQYF
TRBV2	few	TRBJ2-1	-	TGTGCCAGCACTCCTCTCTCCAATAATGAGCAGTTCTTC	CASTPLSNNEQFF
TRBV29-1	few	TRBJ2-2	-	TGCAGCGTTCAGGGCGGCACGAACACCGGGGAGCTGTTTTTT	CSVQGGTNTGELFF
TRBV24-1	few	TRBJ2-1	-	TGTGCCACCAGTGATTTGGGACAACCGGGGGTTCTAGATGAGCAGTTCTTC	CATSDLGQPGVLDEQFF
TRBV5-1	-	TRBJ2-1	TRBD2	TGCGCCAGCAGCTTGAGCCTAGCGGGGGGGCAAGGTGAGCAGTTCTTC	CASSLSLAGGQGEQFF
TRBV7-8	-	TRBJ1-5	TRBD1	TGTGCCAGCAGCGCACGGGACAGGGGCGACAATCAGCCCCAGCATTTT	CASSARDRGDNQPQHF
TRBV6-2/TRBV6-3	-	TRBJ2-1	TRBD2	TGTGCCAGCAGTTACTCTTTAGCGGGGGGGGACGACGAGCAGTTCTTC	CASSYSLAGGDDEQFF
TRBV12-3/TRBV12-4	-	TRBJ2-2	-	TGTGCCAGCAGTTTCTATGCAGGGGGGACCACGAGGACCGGGGAGCTGTTTTTT	CASSFYAGGTTRTGELFF
TRBV6-2/TRBV6-3	-	TRBJ2-3	-	TGTGCCAGCAGTTATGCCCCCGACACCCAGCACCCAGATACGCAGTATTTT	CASSYAPDTQHPDTQYF
TRBV24-1	-	TRBJ2-1	TRBD1	TGTGCCACCAGTGTTTCCGGGACAGGGAGCAATGAGCAGTTCTTC	CATSVSGTGSNEQFF
TRBV6-6	few	TRBJ1-1	TRBD1	TGTGCCAGCAGACGACAGGGGATGAACACTGAAGCTTTCTTT	CASRRQGMNTEAFF
TRBV7-3	few	TRBJ2-1	-	TGTGCCAGCAGCTTAATGCAGGGCAATGAGCAGTTCTTC	CASSLMQGNEQFF
TRBV6-5	few	TRBJ2-2	-	TGTGCCAGCAGTTTTGACACCCAGGGGACCGGGGAGCTGTTTTTT	CASSFDTQGTGELFF
TRBV6-5	-	TRBJ2-7	-	TGTGCCAGCCAAACAACAGGGTTAGAGCAGTACTTC	CASQTTGLEQYF
TRBV5-1	-	TRBJ2-1	-	TGCGCCAGCAGCTCGGGACCGTCCTACAATGAGCAGTTCTTC	CASSSGPSYNEQFF
TRBV7-3	-	TRBJ2-1	-	TGTGCCAGCAGCTTGTGGACAGGGACTACCCACAATGAGCAGTTCTTC	CASSLWTGTTHNEQFF
TRBV18	-	TRBJ2-2	-	TGTGCCAGCTCACCACTGCGGGGGAACACCGGGGAGCTGTTTTTT	CASSPLRGNTGELFF
TRBV7-9	once	TRBJ1-1	-	TGTGCCAGCAGCTTTTCGCGAGGAGGCACTGAAGCTTTCTTT	CASSFSRGGTEAFF
TRBV18	few	TRBJ2-1	-	TGTGCCAGCTCACCGCTCCCCGACAGATACAATGAGCAGTTCTTC	CASSPLPDRYNEQFF
TRBV2	few	TRBJ1-2	TRBD1	TGTGCCAGCAGTGTCGGACAGGGGCAATATGGCTACACCTTC	CASSVGQGQYGYTF
TRBV20-1	-	TRBJ1-1	-	TGCAGTGCAACCGGATCCATGAACACTGAAGCTTTCTTT	CSATGSMNTEAFF
TRBV23-1	-	TRBJ2-7	TRBD1	TGCGCCAGCAGCCATCGGCGACAGGGGGCTGTCTACGAGCAGTACTTC	CASSHRRQGAVYEQYF
TRBV18	few	TRBJ2-1	-	TGTGCCAGCTCACTATCGGCAAGGGTCAATGAGCAGTTCTTC	CASSLSARVNEQFF
TRBV20-1	many	TRBJ2-7	TRBD2	TGCAGTGCTATCAGCGGGGGCCTCTCCTACGAGCAGTACTTC	CSAISGGLSYEQYF
TRBV20-1	-	TRBJ1-2	-	TGCAGTGCTAAAAGACAGTCCTATGGCTACACCTTC	CSAKRQSYGYTF
TRBV30	-	TRBJ2-3	-	TGTGCCTGGAGCGGTCCGGTTGATACGCAGTATTTT	CAWSGPVDTQYF
TRBV7-9	-	TRBJ2-2	-	TGTGCCAGCAGCTCGAAGACACTCGCGAAAACCGGGGAGCTGTTTTTT	CASSSKTLAKTGELFF
TRBV19	once	TRBJ2-7	-	TGTGCCAGTAGTTCGCAGGGCAGCAAGTCCTACGAGCAGTACTTC	CASSSQGSKSYEQYF
TRBV6-1	-	TRBJ1-2	-	TGTGCCAGCGTGATATCGGGGGCCCAACCTGGCTACACCTTC	CASVISGAQPGYTF
TRBV20-1	few	TRBJ1-1	TRBD1	TGCAGTGCTAGAGGAGGGCAGGGGGACACTGAAGCTTTCTTT	CSARGGQGDTEAFF
TRBV2	many	TRBJ1-2	-	TGTGCCAGCAGTGAAACCAACTATGGCTACACCTTC	CASSETNYGYTF
TRBV20-1	few	TRBJ1-4	-	TGCAGTGCTAGACCGACAGCGTATAATGAAAAACTGTTTTTT	CSARPTAYNEKLFF
TRBV2	-	TRBJ1-5	TRBD1	TGTGCCAGCAGTGAAGATTGGACAGGGTATCAGCCCCAGCATTTT	CASSEDWTGYQPQHF
TRBV4-1	few	TRBJ2-7	-	TGCGCCAGCAGCCAAGGAAGAGGAGACTACGAGCAGTACTTC	CASSQGRGDYEQYF
TRBV30	few	TRBJ1-2	-	TGTGCCTGGAGTGGGGCAGGAACGATTTCGAGTGGCTACACCTTC	CAWSGAGTISSGYTF
TRBV5-1	many	TRBJ2-7	TRBD1	TGCGCCAGCAGGGGGACAGCCTCGAGTTACGAGCAGTACTTC	CASRGTASSYEQYF